This TCR beta chain appears in the sequencing data of a study of human CD8 memory T cell subsets. Study-wide results and limits: Stem-like memory T cells and precursor exhausted T cells had repertoires whose mutual overlap was minimal. Chao1 was used to estimate diversity, and its estimates suggested stem-like memory T cells were more diverse than precursor exhausted T cells.

Preparation of the TCR beta libraries relied on UMI-labeled 5' RACE. TCRdb reprocessed the 5' RACE reads, with one entry per CDR3 protein and no DNA. The repertoire table contains under 14,000 distinct CDR3 sequences. CDR3 length: 14 residues. With regard to this clonotype: Its matching antigen is unknown.

RNA was obtained from duplicate vials of some 150,000 sorted CD8+ T cells per subset. The J gene is TRBJ2-7, the V gene TRBV12-3 or TRBV12-4; the D gene TCRdb calls, TRBD1, cannot be checked with no DNA. The TCR comes from a human donor in good health. Specimen: CD8+ T cells from PBMCs. The CDR3 region is CASSSPGSGYEQYF.